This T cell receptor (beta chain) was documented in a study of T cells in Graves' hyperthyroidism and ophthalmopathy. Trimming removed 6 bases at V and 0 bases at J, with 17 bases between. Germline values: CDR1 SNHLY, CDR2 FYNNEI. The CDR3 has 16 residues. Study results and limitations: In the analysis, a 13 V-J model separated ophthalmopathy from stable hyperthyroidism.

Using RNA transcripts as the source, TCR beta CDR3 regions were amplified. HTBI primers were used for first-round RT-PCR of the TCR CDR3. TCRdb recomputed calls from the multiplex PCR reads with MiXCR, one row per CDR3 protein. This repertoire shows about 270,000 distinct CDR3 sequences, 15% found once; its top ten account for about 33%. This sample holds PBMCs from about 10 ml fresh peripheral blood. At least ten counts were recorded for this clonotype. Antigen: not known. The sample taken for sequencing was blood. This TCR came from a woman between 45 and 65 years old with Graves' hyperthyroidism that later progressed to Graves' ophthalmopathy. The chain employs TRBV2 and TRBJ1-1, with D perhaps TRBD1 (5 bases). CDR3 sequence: CASRERRQLMNTEAFF. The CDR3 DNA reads TGTGCCAGCAGGGAGAGGCGACAGCTTATGAACACTGAAGCTTTCTTT.